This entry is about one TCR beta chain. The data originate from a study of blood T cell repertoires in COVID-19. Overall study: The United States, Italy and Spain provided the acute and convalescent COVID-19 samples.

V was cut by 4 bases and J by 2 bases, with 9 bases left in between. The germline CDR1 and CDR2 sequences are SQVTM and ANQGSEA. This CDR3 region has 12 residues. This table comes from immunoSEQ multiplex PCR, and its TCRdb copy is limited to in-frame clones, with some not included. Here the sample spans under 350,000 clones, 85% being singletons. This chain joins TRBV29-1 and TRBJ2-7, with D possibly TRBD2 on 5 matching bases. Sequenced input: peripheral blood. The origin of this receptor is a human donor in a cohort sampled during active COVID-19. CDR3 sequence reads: CSVVGRTYEQYF. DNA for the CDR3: TGCAGCGTTGTAGGGAGAACCTACGAGCAGTACTTC.